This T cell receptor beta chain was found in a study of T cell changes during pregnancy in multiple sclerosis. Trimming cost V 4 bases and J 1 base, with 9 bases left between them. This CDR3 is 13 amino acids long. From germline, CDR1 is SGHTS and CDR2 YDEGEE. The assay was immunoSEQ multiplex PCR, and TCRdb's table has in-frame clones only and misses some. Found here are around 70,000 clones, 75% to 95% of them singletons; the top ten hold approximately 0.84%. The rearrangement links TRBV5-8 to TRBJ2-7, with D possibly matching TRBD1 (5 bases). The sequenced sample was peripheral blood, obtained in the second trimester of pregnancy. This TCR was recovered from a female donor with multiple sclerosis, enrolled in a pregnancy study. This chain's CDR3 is CASSLDMSYEQYF. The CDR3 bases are TGTGCCAGCAGCCTGGACATGTCCTACGAGCAGTACTTC.